The table lists the clone carrying this T cell receptor beta chain with many counts. These data come from a study of glioma-infiltrating T cells. Using RNA template, CDR3s of TCR alpha and beta were amplified with iRepertoire arm-PCR. For one-step reverse transcription and amplification, roughly 95-400 ng of tissue mRNA or PBMC total RNA was used. One entry per CDR3 protein results from TCRdb running MiXCR on the multiplex PCR reads. The sample consists of more than 300,000 distinct CDR3 sequences, less than 50% of them appearing once. Sequences were obtained from glioma tissue, nonneoplastic brain tissue, or PBMCs (not recorded which). This TCR was sampled from a human donor with low-grade glioma or glioblastoma, undergoing nonglioma brain surgery, or in good health (not recorded which).

The CDR3 sequence is CASSYRLTNTEAFF. The CDR3, as DNA: TGTGCCAGCAGTTACCGGCTAACGAACACTGAAGCTTTCTTT. The chain recombines TRBV6-6 with TRBJ1-1; D is unresolved. This CDR3 has 14 amino acids. V shed 2 bases and J shed 1 base, with 8 bases lying between them. Per germline, CDR1 MNHNY and CDR2 SVGAGI (reference sequence).